This T cell receptor beta chain was found in a study of OX40 agonist ivuxolimab in advanced cancers. Turning to the overall study: The costimulatory receptor OX40 (CD134) was targeted by ivuxolimab, a fully human IgG2 agonistic monoclonal antibody. Intravenous ivuxolimab was administered to patients every 2 weeks at six dose levels: 0.01, 0.1, 0.3, 1.5, 3 and 10 mg/kg. Of the roughly 52 dose-escalation patients, hepatocellular carcinoma was present in approximately 20, melanoma in some 15, renal cell carcinoma in 9 and head and neck cancer in 9. The dose-escalation cohort was 82.7% male with a mean age of approximately 59 years, ranging from roughly 23 to 90. Patients were allowed to have had prior anti-PD-1, anti-PD-L1 or anti-CTLA-4 therapy, and approximately 40% of the dose-escalation patients had previously received checkpoint inhibitors. Partial responses were achieved by three dose-escalation patients, of whom one had hepatocellular carcinoma and two had cutaneous melanoma. Peripheral TCRbeta sequencing aimed to test whether ivuxolimab altered TCR sequence diversity and caused clonal T-cell expansion. The monotherapy dose-escalation portion (N = 52 patients) of the phase I ivuxolimab trial is reported in the paper. Broad study findings and their caveats: The antigen specificity of the peripheral T cells that underwent clonal expansion was not determined. On average, CD8+ T cells showed more expanded clones than CD4+ T cells after ivuxolimab. At doses of 0.1 to 3.0 mg/kg, clonal expansion of both CD4+ and CD8+ T cells in blood was seen between baseline and week 6. Partial responders in the 0.1-3.0 mg/kg groups had among the lowest normalized peripheral clonal expansion, especially among CD8+ T cells. Low levels of normalized T-cell clonal expansion were also seen in some patients who did not respond.

To sequence the TCRbeta CDR3 region, genomic DNA was isolated from the sorted cells. The immunoSEQ Assay was used for sequencing of TCRbeta CDR3 regions. This immuneACCESS table, as held by TCRdb, lists in-frame sequences with V and J called but not all clones. Of the missing ones, under half trace to an unresolved V gene in checked studies; the others have no known cause. This sample is represented by 60,000 to 85,000 clones; just under 90% of them were singletons. Approximately 2.4% of the sample belongs to the ten largest clones. As regards this clone: It lacks a known antigen. Per-nucleotide qualities are absent, and no much larger clonotype sits a single base away.

The trial excluded patients who had a history of autoimmune disease or who were on systemic immunosuppression. Peripheral blood for TCR sequencing was collected from all dose cohorts at baseline, on cycle 4 day 1, and on cycle 7 day 1. Samples came from an open-label, multicenter, first-in-human phase I dose-escalation trial of ivuxolimab. Adults with locally advanced or metastatic head and neck squamous cell, hepatocellular, melanoma or renal cell carcinoma were enrolled in the trial. Before TCR sequencing, CD4+ T cells and CD8+ T cells from peripheral blood were sorted into separate populations. Its CDR3 holds 12 amino acids, cysteine through phenylalanine. Only the CDR3 part of the read is kept: 36 bases, read in frame from the first base. V was cut back by 5 bases and J by 0 bases, leaving a gap of 4 bases between them. CDR1 and CDR2 were assigned from the germline V gene (reference sequence) as GTSNPN and SVGIG.

The receptor chain draws on TRBV30 and TRBJ1-4; the D segment cannot be called with confidence. Source: CD4+ or CD8+ T cells sorted from blood, taken in a trial of the OX40 agonist ivuxolimab. The receptor was derived from an adult with an advanced solid tumor such as melanoma, head and neck, liver or kidney cancer. The CDR3 region reads CAWAATNEKLFF. In nucleotides, the sequence is TGTGCCTGGGCTGCAACTAATGAAAAACTGTTTTTT.